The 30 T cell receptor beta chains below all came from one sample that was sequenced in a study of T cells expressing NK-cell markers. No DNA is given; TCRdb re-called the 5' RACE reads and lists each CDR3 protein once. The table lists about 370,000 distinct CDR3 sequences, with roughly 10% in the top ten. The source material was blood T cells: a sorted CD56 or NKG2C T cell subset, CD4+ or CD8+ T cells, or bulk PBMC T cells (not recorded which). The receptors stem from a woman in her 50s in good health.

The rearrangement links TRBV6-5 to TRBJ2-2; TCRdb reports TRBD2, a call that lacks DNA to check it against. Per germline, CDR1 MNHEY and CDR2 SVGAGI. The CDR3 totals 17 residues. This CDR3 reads CASSVLIGTSRDGELFF.

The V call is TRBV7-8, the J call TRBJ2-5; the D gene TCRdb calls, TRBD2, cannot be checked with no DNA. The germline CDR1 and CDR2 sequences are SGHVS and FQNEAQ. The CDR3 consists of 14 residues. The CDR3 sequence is CASRFQRGKETQYF.

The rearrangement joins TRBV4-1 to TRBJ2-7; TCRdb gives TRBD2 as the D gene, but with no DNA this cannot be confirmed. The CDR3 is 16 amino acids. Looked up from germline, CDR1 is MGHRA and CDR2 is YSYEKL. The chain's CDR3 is CASSHGGLAGESEQYF.

This CDR3 is CASSSLRNEQYF. The V and J genes are TRBV12-3 or TRBV12-4 and TRBJ2-7. The CDR3 is 12 residues long.

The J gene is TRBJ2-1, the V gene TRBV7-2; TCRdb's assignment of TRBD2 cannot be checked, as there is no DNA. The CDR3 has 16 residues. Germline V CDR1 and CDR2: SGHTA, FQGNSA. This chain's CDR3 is CASSLESGRTYNEQFF.

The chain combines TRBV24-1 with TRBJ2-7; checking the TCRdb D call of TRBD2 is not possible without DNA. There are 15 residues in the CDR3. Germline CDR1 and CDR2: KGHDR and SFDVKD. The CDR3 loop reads CATSDPRGGGDEQYF.

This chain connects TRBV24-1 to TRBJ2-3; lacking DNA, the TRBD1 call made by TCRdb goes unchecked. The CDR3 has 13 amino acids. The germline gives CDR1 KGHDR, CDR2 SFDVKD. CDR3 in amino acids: CATSVGGPDTQYF.

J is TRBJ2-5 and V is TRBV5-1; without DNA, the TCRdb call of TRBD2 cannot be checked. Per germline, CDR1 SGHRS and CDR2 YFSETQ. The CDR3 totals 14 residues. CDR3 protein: CASSLGLGQETQYF.

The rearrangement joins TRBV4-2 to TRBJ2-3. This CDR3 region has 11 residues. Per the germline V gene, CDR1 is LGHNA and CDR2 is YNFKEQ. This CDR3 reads CASSQESTQYF.

CDR3: CASSPGQVAFEKLFF. This chain links TRBV9 with TRBJ1-4; the D call of TRBD1 rests on TCRdb alone, since no DNA is present to check it. Germline CDR1 and CDR2: SGDLS and YYNGEE. CDR3 size: 15 residues.

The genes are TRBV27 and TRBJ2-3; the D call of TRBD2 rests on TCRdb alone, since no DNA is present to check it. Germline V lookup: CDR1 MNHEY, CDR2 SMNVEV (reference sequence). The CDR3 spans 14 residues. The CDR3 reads CASRSGKSTDTQYF.

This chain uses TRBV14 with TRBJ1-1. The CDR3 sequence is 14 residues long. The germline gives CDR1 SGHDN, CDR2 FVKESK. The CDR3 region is CASSRDRLNTEAFF.

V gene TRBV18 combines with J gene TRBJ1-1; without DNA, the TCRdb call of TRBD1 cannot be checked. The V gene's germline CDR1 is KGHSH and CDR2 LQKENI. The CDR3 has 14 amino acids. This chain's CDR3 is CASSHRELDTEAFF. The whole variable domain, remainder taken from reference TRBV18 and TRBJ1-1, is NAGVMQNPRHLVRRRGQEARLRCSPMKGHSHVYWYRQLPEEGLKFMVYLQKENIIDESGMPKERFSAEFPKEGPSILRIQQVVRGDSAAYFCASSHRELDTEAFFGQGTRLTVV.

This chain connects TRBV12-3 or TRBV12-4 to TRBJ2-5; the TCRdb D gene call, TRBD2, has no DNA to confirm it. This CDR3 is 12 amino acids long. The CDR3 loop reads CASGRAGGTQYF.

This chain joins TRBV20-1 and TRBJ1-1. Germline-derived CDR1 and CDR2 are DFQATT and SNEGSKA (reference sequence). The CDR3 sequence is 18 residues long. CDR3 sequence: CSARDIIRGGVMNTEAFF.

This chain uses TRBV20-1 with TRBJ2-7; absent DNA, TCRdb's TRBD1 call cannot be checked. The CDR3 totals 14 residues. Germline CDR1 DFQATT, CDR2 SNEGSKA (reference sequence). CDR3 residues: CSARRQGGSYEQYF.

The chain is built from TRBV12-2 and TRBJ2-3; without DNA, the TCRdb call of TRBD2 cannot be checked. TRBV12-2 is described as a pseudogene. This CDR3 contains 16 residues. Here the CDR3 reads CASRLLPSGNTDTQYF.

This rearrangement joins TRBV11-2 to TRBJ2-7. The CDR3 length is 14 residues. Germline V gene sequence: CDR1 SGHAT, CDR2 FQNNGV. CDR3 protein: CASSFSNGPYEQYF.

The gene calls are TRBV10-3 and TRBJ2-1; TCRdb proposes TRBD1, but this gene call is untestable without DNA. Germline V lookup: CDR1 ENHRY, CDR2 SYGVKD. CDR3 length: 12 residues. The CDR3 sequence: CANGDVSDEQFF.

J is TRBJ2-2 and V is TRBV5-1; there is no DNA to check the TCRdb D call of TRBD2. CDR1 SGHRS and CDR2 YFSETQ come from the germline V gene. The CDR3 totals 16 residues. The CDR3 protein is CASSIAGTMNTGELFF.

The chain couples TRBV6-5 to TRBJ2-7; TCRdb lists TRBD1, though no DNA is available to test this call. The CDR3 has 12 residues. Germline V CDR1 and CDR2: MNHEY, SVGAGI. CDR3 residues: CASKNRQAEQYF.

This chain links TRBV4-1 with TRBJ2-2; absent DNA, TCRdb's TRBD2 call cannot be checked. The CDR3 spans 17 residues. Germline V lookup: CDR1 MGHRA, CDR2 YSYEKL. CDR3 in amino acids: CASSQVPSGVNTGELFF.

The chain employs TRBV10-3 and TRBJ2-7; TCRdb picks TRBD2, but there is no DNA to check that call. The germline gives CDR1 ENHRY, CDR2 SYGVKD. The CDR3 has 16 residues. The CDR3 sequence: CAIRQGGLAGGYEQYF.

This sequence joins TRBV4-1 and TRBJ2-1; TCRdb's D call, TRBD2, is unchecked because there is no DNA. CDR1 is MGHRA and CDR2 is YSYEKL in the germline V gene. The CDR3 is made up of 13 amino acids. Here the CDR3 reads CASSQAGGGEQFF.

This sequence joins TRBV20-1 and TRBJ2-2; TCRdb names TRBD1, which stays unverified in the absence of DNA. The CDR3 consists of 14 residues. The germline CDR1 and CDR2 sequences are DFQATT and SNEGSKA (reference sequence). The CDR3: CSALTGRNTGELFF.

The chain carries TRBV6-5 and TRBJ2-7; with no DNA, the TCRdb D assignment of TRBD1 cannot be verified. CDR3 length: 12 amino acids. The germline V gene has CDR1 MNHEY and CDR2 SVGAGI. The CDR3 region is CASRDSIYEQYF.

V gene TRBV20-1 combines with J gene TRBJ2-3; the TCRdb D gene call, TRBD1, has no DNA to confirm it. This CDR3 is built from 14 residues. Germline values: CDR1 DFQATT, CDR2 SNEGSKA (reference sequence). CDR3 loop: CSASPGTGPDTQYF.

Here the CDR3 reads CSVDQGISGELFF. The chain is built from TRBV29-1 and TRBJ2-2; TCRdb lists TRBD1, though no DNA is available to test this call. The CDR3 loop spans 13 amino acids. Germline CDR1 SQVTM, CDR2 ANQGSEA.

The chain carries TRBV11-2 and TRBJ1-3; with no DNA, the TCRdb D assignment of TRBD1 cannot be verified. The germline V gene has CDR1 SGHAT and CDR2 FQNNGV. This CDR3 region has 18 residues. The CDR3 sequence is CASSLGRGQALSGNTIYF.

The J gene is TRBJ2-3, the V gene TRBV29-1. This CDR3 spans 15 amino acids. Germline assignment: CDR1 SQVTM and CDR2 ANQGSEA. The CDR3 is CSVPRPNSGTDTQYF.